The clone carrying this T cell receptor (beta chain) was counted between two and nine times. Germline CDR1 reads SGHDT; CDR2 reads YYEEEE. The CDR3 length is 15 residues. Between the trimmed V and J ends, which lost 6 bases and 0 bases, there was a span of 13 bases. In the original processing: Researchers report that nucleated cell counts were estimated from reference gene primer amplification. Profiling relied on immunoSEQ multiplex PCR, and the TCRdb table lists in-frame clones only, not all of them. V, J and clone size are taken as reported in that table, and D and trimming were inferred from the DNA itself. Among tens of thousands of clones listed, 89% were seen once. The data belong to a study of blood T cell repertoires in COVID-19. Study overall: Researchers got acute and convalescent COVID-19 samples from the United States, Italy and Spain. T cells, B-cell-depleted T cells, or PBMCs provided the cDNA or gDNA that served as material.

The receptor was derived from a man between 65 and 85 years old with active or convalescent COVID-19. This chain links TRBV5-6 with TRBJ1-5; the D gene is possibly TRBD1 (6 bases). Input material: peripheral blood. The CDR3 DNA is TGTGCCAGCACGAACAGGGCCCTTAGCAATCAGCCCCAGCATTTT. The encoded protein is CASTNRALSNQPQHF.